This T cell receptor (beta chain) was captured in a study of blood T cell repertoires in COVID-19. On the study more broadly: Sources were T cells, B-cell-depleted T cells, or PBMCs; the material itself was cDNA or gDNA.

J was trimmed by 8 bases and V by 7 bases; bases with no gene match: 3. The CDR3 is 11 amino acids. CDR1 and CDR2 from the germline V gene are SGHDT and YYEEEE. The repertoire was sequenced with immunoSEQ multiplex PCR; TCRdb's copy has only in-frame clones and lacks some. In the table there are about 40,000 clones, 89% of which are singletons. The TCR sequence derives from a man aged 45 to 65 with active COVID-19. The sample was peripheral blood. This chain connects TRBV5-6 to TRBJ1-2; 9 bases agree with TRBD1. The chain's CDR3 is CASGTGNGYTF. DNA for the CDR3: TGTGCCAGCGGGACAGGGAACGGCTACACCTTC.